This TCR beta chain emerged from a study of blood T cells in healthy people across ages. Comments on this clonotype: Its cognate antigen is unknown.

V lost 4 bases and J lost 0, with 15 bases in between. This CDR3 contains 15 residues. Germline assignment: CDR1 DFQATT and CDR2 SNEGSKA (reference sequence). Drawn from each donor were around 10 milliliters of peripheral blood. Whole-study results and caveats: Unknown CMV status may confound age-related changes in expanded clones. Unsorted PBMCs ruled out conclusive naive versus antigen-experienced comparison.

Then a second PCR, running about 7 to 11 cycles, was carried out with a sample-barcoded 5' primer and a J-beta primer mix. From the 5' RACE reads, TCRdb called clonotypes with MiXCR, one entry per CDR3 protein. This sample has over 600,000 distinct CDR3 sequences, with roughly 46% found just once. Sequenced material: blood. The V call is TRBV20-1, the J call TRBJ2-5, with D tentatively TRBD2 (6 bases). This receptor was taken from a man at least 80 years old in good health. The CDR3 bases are TGCAGTGCTAAGCTTAGCGGAACGTACCAAGAGACCCAGTACTTC. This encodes CSAKLSGTYQETQYF.